The present TCR beta chain was sequenced within a study of blood T cell repertoires in COVID-19. Study at large: PBMCs, B-cell-depleted T cells, or T cells were the source of the cDNA or gDNA that made up the material.

The CDR3 extends over 13 amino acids. Germline V CDR1 and CDR2: LNHDA, SQIVND (reference sequence). V shed 8 bases and J 8 bases; nucleotides not matched to a gene: 11. Residents of about 25 US areas, aged roughly 18 to 90 years, made up the participants. Assignment of participants to cohorts was predicated upon participant-reported clinical history. As originally analysed: Nucleated cell counts were estimated from reference gene primer amplification. Profiled with immunoSEQ multiplex PCR; TCRdb holds only in-frame clones, not every one. The V and J calls and clone size come from that table; D and trimming were worked out from the DNA. Counted here are approximately 250,000 clones, around 89% occurring once; the ten biggest clones make up more than 3.5%.

The receptor comes from a woman aged 30 to 39 who had recovered from COVID-19. This sequence joins TRBV19 and TRBJ1-2, with 7 bases that match TRBD1. The sample consisted of PBMCs or T cells enriched from blood (not recorded which). CDR3 in DNA: TGTGCCAGTGGAAGAGACAGGGAAGGCGGCTACACCTTC. It specifies CASGRDREGGYTF.